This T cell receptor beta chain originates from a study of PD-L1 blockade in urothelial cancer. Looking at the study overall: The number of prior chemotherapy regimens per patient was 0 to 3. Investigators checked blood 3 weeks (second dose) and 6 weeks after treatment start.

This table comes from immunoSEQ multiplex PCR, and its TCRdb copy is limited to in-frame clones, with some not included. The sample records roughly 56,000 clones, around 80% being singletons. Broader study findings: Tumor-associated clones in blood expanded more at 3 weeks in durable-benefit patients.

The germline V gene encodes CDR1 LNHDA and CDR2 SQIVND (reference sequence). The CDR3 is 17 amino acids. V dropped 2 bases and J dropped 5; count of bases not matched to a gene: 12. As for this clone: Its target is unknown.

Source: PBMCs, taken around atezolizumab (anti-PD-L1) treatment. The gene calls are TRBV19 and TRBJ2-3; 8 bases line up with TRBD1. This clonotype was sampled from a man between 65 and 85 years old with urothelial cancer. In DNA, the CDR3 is TGTGCCAGTAGTATAACCTCGACAGGGGCCGGGGTAGATACGCAGTATTTT. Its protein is CASSITSTGAGVDTQYF.